This TCR beta chain is from a study of blood T cell repertoires in COVID-19. Study-wide context: Samples of COVID-19 (acute and convalescent) were obtained from the United States, Italy and Spain. T cells, B-cell-depleted T cells, or PBMCs supplied cDNA or gDNA.

Seattle-derived patients entered the study during active infection and were followed longitudinally. Original methodology: Estimation of nucleated cell counts was performed using reference gene primer amplification. TCRdb keeps only in-frame clones here, not all; method: immunoSEQ multiplex PCR. V and J calls and clone size are given by that table; D and trimming were obtained from the DNA. This sample yields roughly 250,000 clones, of which 91% are seen a single time; 2% to 3% belongs to the top ten. The CDR3 has 15 amino acids. V trimming: 5 bases; J trimming: 5 bases; junction bases outside the gene matches: 10. The germline V gene has CDR1 KGHSY and CDR2 FQNENV.

Sequences were obtained from peripheral blood. The chain is built from TRBV16 and TRBJ1-1; TRBD1 agrees at 8 bases. The TCR sequence derives from a person under 35 with COVID-19, enrolled during active disease. CDR3 in amino acids: CASSTSTGALTEAFF. DNA of the CDR3: TGTGCCAGCAGCACCTCGACAGGGGCTCTGACTGAAGCTTTCTTT.